This entry features one TCR beta chain sequence. This clone's antigen is unknown. No base quality information exists; no much larger clone differs at one position. The collaborating institutions used their own protocols to collect whole blood in K2EDTA tubes. Collaborator samples were shipped for TCRbeta analysis as frozen whole blood, isolated PBMCs, or DNA extracted from either sample type. Based on the germline V gene, the CDR1 and CDR2 sequences are SGHRS and YFSETQ. From the cysteine through the phenylalanine, the CDR3 covers 17 amino acids. Left in the record is the CDR3 DNA by itself, 51 bases read in frame from the first base. From V the trimming removes 0 bases and from J it removes 9 bases, while the gene matches leave 8 bases of the junction unaccounted for. TCRbeta CDR3 regions were amplified from genomic DNA using the immunoSEQ Assay, a bias-controlled multiplex PCR. Processing in the source paper ran as follows. The number of nucleated cells in each sample was estimated by amplification of reference gene primers within the assay. To quantify the absolute abundance of each unique TCRbeta CDR3 rearrangement, sequence reads were collapsed and filtered. Productive Simpson clonality was computed per sample as the square root of Simpson's diversity index over productive rearrangements. Not all clones reach the TCRdb copy of this immuneACCESS table, which keeps in-frame sequences only. Checked studies attribute under half of the gap to unresolved V genes and leave the rest unexplained. From that table come the V and J calls and clone size; the DNA was used to work out D and trimming. The sample table shows about 70,000 clones, and around nine tenths are seen once. The ten largest clones capture roughly 1.4% of the sample.

This sample was included in a study of blood T cell repertoires in COVID-19 (TCRdb year 2020). Looking at the study overall: The collaborator samples originated in the United States, Italy and Spain and spanned the acute and convalescent phases of COVID-19. Samples came from the ongoing ImmuneRACE study (first 160 participants) plus 1,254 subjects from 6 global collaborators. The repertoires were made available in a free public database intended to serve as a resource for research on the immune response to SARS-CoV-2. The material from the prospective study consisted of cDNA or gDNA derived from T cells, B-cell-depleted T cells, or PBMCs. The sample metadata nearly always contained a de-identified subject ID, COVID-19 status, age in years and sex. Subjects who had been exposed to COVID-19, were actively infected with it, or had recovered from it provided the deeply sampled blood TCRbeta repertoires that made up the dataset. Where available, HLA class I and class II types were obtained from metadata supplied by the sample provider rather than from assay-based typing. Overall study outcomes, separate from this receptor: How much clinical and demographic metadata was included differed by source and by participant, and the metadata was provided uncurated.

Sequencing used peripheral blood. Recombination connected TRBV5-1 to TRBJ2-1, with 14 bases aligning to TRBD2. The sequence was collected from a human donor in a cohort sampled during active COVID-19. In nucleotide form, the sequence is TGCGCCAGCAGCTTGGGCCCCGGGACTAGCGGGAGAGTTGAGCAGTTCTTC. Protein translation: CASSLGPGTSGRVEQFF.